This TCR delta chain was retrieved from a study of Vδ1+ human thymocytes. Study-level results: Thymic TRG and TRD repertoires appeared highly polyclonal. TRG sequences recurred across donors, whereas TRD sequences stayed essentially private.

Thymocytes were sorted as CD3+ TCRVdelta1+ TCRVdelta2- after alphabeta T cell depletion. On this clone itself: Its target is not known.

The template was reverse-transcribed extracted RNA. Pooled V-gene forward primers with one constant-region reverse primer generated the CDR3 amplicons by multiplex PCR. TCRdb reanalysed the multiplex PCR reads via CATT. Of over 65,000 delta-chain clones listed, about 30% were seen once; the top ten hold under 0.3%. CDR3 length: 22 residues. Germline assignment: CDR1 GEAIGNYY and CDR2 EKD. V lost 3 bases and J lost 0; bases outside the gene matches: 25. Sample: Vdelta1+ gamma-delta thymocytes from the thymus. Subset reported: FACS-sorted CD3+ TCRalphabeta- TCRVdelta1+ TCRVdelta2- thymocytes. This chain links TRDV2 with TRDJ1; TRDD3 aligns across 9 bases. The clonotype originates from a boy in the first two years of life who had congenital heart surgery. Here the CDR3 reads CACDPWKDPDVLGDFHTDKLIF. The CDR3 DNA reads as TGTGCCTGTGACCCCTGGAAAGATCCCGACGTACTGGGGGACTTCCACACCGATAAACTCATCTTT.